Given below is one T cell receptor beta chain in context. Its specific antigen is unknown. A much larger clone differs from this one at a single base, so this may be a read error. The source of the sample is a study of early T cells in non-severe SARS-CoV-2 infection (dated by TCRdb to about 2021). Context from the whole study: Because TCR sequencing relied on bulk RNA taken from unsorted whole blood, pairing of alpha and beta chains was not possible.

Set within a cohort of healthcare workers in London, UK, this nested case-control study involved weekly PCR testing of nasopharyngeal swabs along with blood sampling. Healthcare workers were recruited between 23 and 31 March 2020, during the week of the UK lockdown, and were followed weekly for up to roughly 15 weeks. Libraries were constructed by 5' RACE. TCRdb lists the instrument as NextSeq 500. In the TCR library protocol, unique molecular identifiers were attached to individual cDNA molecules to correct for PCR bias and sequencing error. Both TCR alpha and beta chains were sequenced, and tight co-correlation was observed between alpha and beta sequence abundances in each sample. In the paper's pipeline: Decombinator V4 was used to annotate the V gene, J gene and CDR3 of the TCR sequences. Expanded TCRs were defined as changing significantly between any two time points under a Poisson model with p below 0.0001. TCR abundances were normalised to the total number of TCRs sequenced in each sample and reported as counts per million. MAIT TCRs were defined by TRAV1-2 paired with TRAJ12, TRAJ20 or TRAJ33, and iNKT TCRs by TRAV10 paired with TRAJ18. VDJdb, accessed 1 November 2021, was searched for CMV, EBV and SARS-CoV-2 annotated TCRs, with TCRs annotated for multiple antigens excluded. TCRdb applied fastp at Q25 and MiXCR to the public reads, then kept only in-frame beta chains. Under each unique CDR3 protein, matching rows form one entry showing the most common genes and DNA. These V and J calls originate from TCRdb's pipeline instead of the authors' own analysis. Present in this sample are 65,000 to 95,000 distinct CDR3 sequences, approximately 15% of which were seen just once. The leading ten clones occupy 2.5% to 3% of the sample.

Study-level results and caveats: VDJdb matching was skewed toward anti-spike CD8 responses, so virus-specific expansions were likely underestimated and private and CD4 specificities were missed.

V is clipped by 3 bases and J by 4 bases, and the sequence between their germline boundaries is 7 bases long. Reading the germline V gene gives CDR1 MDHEN and CDR2 SYDVKM. The CDR3 spans 12 residues, from the cysteine through the phenylalanine. Only CDR3 DNA remains: 36 bases, in frame from the first base. Recombination connected TRBV28 to TRBJ2-7, with the identity of the D gene unclear. Material: whole blood. This receptor was identified in an adult who was a healthcare worker with PCR-confirmed SARS-CoV-2 infection or an uninfected control (not recorded which). The encoded CDR3 is CASSFVGYEQYF. The nucleotide sequence is given as TGTGCCAGCAGTTTCGTGGGGTACGAGCAGTACTTC.